This TCR beta chain was documented in a study of T cell responses to AZD1222 COVID-19 vaccine. Germline V gives CDR1 SGHRS, CDR2 YFSETQ. This CDR3 contains 17 residues. With V trimmed by 1 base and J by 4 bases, 8 bases remained unmatched. Measured with immunoSEQ multiplex PCR; TCRdb has only the in-frame clones, and not every one. Among some 52,000 clones listed, approximately 90% were seen once. The V gene is TRBV5-1, the J gene TRBJ1-3; the match to TRBD1 covers 10 bases. The receptor comes from an adult who received the AZD1222 COVID-19 vaccine. The sequenced sample was peripheral blood, obtained 28 days after the second AZD1222 dose. CDR3 sequence reads: CASSLQIGTGEGNTIYF. In DNA, the CDR3 is TGCGCCAGCAGCTTGCAAATAGGGACAGGGGAAGGAAACACCATATATTTT. The full variable domain, with the rest looked up from reference TRBV5-1 and TRBJ1-3, is KAGVTQTPRYLIKTRGQQVTLSCSPISGHRSVSWYQQTPGQGLQFLFEYFSETQRNKGNFPGRFSGRQFSNSRSEMNVSTLELGDSALYLCASSLQIGTGEGNTIYFGEGSWLTVV.